This entry lists 23 T cell receptor beta chains sequenced from one sample in a study of graft-versus-host responses after intestinal transplantation. Plating combined around 200,000 CFSE-labeled responder cells with around 200,000 irradiated, violet-dye-labeled stimulator cells. Repertoires were generated with immunoSEQ multiplex PCR, while TCRdb's copy carries only in-frame clones and drops some. The sample lists approximately 23,000 clones, about 45% seen once, with under 1.5% in the top ten. The sample consisted of alloreactive CD8+ T cells from a mixed lymphocyte reaction culture, taken before transplantation. Regarding subset: CFSE-low proliferating T cells sorted from roughly 6-day pre-transplant mixed lymphocyte reaction (GvH or HvG direction). These receptors originate from a human patient who was an organ donor for intestinal transplantation.

The V gene is TRBV5-1, the J gene TRBJ2-1; TRBD2 is a possible D gene (5 bases). The germline gives CDR1 SGHRS, CDR2 YFSETQ. Deletions cut 0 bases from V and 3 bases from J, with 22 bases between. The CDR3 is made up of 19 amino acids. The DNA of the CDR3 is TGCGCCAGCAGCTTGGGTAAACTAGTGGAAACCCCCTACTACAATGAGCAGTTCTTC. Protein sequence: CASSLGKLVETPYYNEQFF.

This clone was counted only a few times. J is TRBJ2-7 and V is TRBV6-5; no clear D. The CDR3 is 14 amino acids. In germline, CDR1 is MNHEY, CDR2 SVGAGI. The V end was cut by 5 bases, the J end by 3 bases, with 14 bases between. The CDR3: CASSEPGRHYEQYF. The CDR3 DNA follows: TGTGCCAGCAGTGAACCGGGCCGACACTACGAGCAGTACTTC.

The chain carries TRBV9 and TRBJ2-3; 9 bases are a match to TRBD2. After removal of 4 bases from V and 1 base from J, the junction contained 10 bases not matched to a gene. This CDR3 has 17 residues. The V gene's germline CDR1 is SGDLS and CDR2 YYNGEE. The CDR3 DNA is TGTGCCAGCAGCAACTCCATGGGCGGGAGGGGCACAGATACGCAGTATTTT. Residues: CASSNSMGGRGTDTQYF.

This clone showed up just a few times. This sequence joins TRBV4-2 and TRBJ2-1; D gene ambiguous. The CDR3 covers 15 residues. Trimming took 9 bases from V and 6 from J, leaving 21 bases between them. Germline V gives CDR1 LGHNA, CDR2 YNFKEQ. CDR3 protein: CASNAITAPANEQFF. The CDR3, as DNA: TGTGCCAGTAACGCAATAACTGCCCCAGCCAATGAGCAGTTCTTC.

The chain is built from TRBV6-9 and TRBJ1-1, with no clear D. Trimming took off 3 bases at V and 3 bases at J, with 11 bases between the two ends. The CDR3 covers 14 residues. The germline gives CDR1 MNHGY, CDR2 SVAAGI. CDR3 sequence (DNA): TGTGCCAGCAGTTACGGGGTAATGGACACTGAAGCTTTCTTT. As protein: CASSYGVMDTEAFF.

This sequence joins TRBV7-6 and TRBJ2-1; 9 nucleotides line up with TRBD2. With V trimmed by 6 bases and J by 15 bases, 12 bases remained unmatched. The CDR3 is 13 amino acids. Germline CDR1 reads SGHVS; CDR2 reads FNYEAQ. DNA of the CDR3: TGTGCCAGCAGTCCTAGTCTAGCGGGATCCCCGTTCTTC. It encodes CASSPSLAGSPFF. The complete variable domain, with remaining parts taken from reference TRBV7-6 and TRBJ2-1, reads GAGVSQSPRYKVTKRGQDVALRCDPISGHVSLYWYRQALGQGPEFLTYFNYEAQQDKSGLPNDRFSAERPEGSISTLTIQRTEQRDSAMYRCASSPSLAGSPFFGPGTRLTVL.

Concerning this clone itself: The junction differs from germline at one of its ends, possibly a read error. V usage is TRBV20-1 and J usage is TRBJ1-2; D is unresolved. The CDR3 runs to 9 residues. CDR1 and CDR2 (germline): DFQATT, SNEGSKA (reference sequence). The CDR3 protein is CSATYGYTF. The CDR3 bases are TGCAGCGCTACCTATGGCTACACCTTC.

As regards this clone: The same CDR3 also results from other DNA sequences found in this sample. The genes are TRBV5-1 and TRBJ1-2; TRBD1 aligns across 7 bases. The germline CDR1 and CDR2 sequences are SGHRS and YFSETQ. The V gene end was trimmed by 0 bases and the J gene end by 4 bases; junction bases not matched to a gene: 21. The CDR3 is 20 residues long. CDR3 sequence: CASSLVRFPGGPLTGYGYTF. In nucleotides, the CDR3 is TGCGCCAGCAGCTTGGTTCGTTTTCCAGGGGGGCCACTAACGGGCTATGGCTACACCTTC.

The CDR3 DNA reads TGTGCCAGCGCGCTCTTCAGAGGGGGTTCCTACGAGCAGTACTTC. The encoded protein is CASALFRGGSYEQYF. The V and J genes are TRBV6-1 and TRBJ2-5; a possible D gene is TRBD1 (6 bases). The J call may be in error: the DNA end matches TRBJ2-7 better. Germline CDR1 is MNHNS and CDR2 is SASEGT. The CDR3 is made up of 15 amino acids.

Only one count was recorded for this clone. V gene TRBV9 combines with J gene TRBJ2-7; 9 bases line up with TRBD2. Germline CDR1 and CDR2: SGDLS and YYNGEE. The length of the CDR3 is 14 residues. Unmatched junction bases numbered 5, after V lost 3 bases and J lost 4 bases. CDR3 residues: CASSGGAGGYEQYF. CDR3 nucleotide sequence: TGTGCCAGCAGCGGGGGAGCGGGAGGTTACGAGCAGTACTTC.

The rearrangement links TRBV7-7 to TRBJ2-2; D ambiguous. The CDR3 extends over 13 amino acids. Trimming left V 2 bases short and J 7 bases short, with 8 bases between. The germline V gene has CDR1 SSHAT and CDR2 FNYEAQ (reference sequence). CDR3 nucleotides: TGTGCCAGCAGCTTATGGGTGATCGGGGAGCTGTTTTTT. Its translation is CASSLWVIGELFF.

The CDR3 DNA sequence: TGTGCCAGCAGTTTCGCGGCTAGCTCCTACAATGAGCAGTTCTTC. Translating it yields CASSFAASSYNEQFF. This chain links TRBV6-5 with TRBJ2-1; D is unclear. This CDR3 spans 15 amino acids. Trimming took off 4 bases at V and 0 bases at J, with 10 bases between the two ends. Per germline, CDR1 MNHEY and CDR2 SVGAGI.

DNA of the CDR3: TGCGCCAGCAGCCAAGATCCAGCCTCCTACGAGCAGTACTTC. Its protein is CASSQDPASYEQYF. J is TRBJ2-7 and V is TRBV4-1; D uncertain. The ends were cut back, 0 bases at V and 0 bases at J, with 6 bases in the middle. CDR3 length equals 14 residues. Germline CDR1 is MGHRA and CDR2 is YSYEKL.

Only a few counts were recorded for this clone. This chain links TRBV9 with TRBJ2-1; possible D gene TRBD2, 6 bases. The V end lost 5 bases, the J end lost 7 bases, and 31 bases lay between the germline ends. In germline, CDR1 is SGDLS, CDR2 YYNGEE. This CDR3 has 19 residues. The CDR3: CASSPSWLASTRRANEQFF. The CDR3 DNA follows: TGTGCCAGCAGTCCCTCCTGGCTAGCGTCTACACGTCGTGCGAATGAGCAGTTCTTC.

The rearrangement joins TRBV19 to TRBJ1-2, with D possibly matching TRBD1 (6 bases). Germline V lookup: CDR1 LNHDA, CDR2 SQIVND (reference sequence). V shed 0 bases and J shed 6 bases, with 11 bases lying between them. The CDR3 runs to 14 residues. CDR3 sequence: CASSIEWTAHGYTF. The CDR3 DNA sequence: TGTGCCAGTAGTATAGAGTGGACAGCACATGGCTACACCTTC.

This clone was counted only a few times. This chain uses TRBV6-5 with TRBJ2-7, with D perhaps matching TRBD2 (6 bases). The CDR3 has 15 residues. The V and J ends lost 2 bases and 3 bases respectively, with 14 bases between them. Looked up from germline, CDR1 is MNHEY and CDR2 is SVGAGI. CDR3 nucleotides: TGTGCCAGCAGTTACAACTATTGGGAGGTCTACGAGCAGTACTTC. As protein: CASSYNYWEVYEQYF.

This clone has a single count. V and J are TRBV27 and TRBJ2-7, with no clear D. Trimming removed 2 bases at V and 0 bases at J, with 5 bases between. This CDR3 contains 13 residues. CDR1 and CDR2 (germline): MNHEY, SMNVEV (reference sequence). This CDR3 is CASSLPGSYEQYF. CDR3 sequence (DNA): TGTGCCAGCAGTTTACCCGGCTCCTACGAGCAGTACTTC.

The genes are TRBV4-1 and TRBJ2-1; D remains unclear. This CDR3 comprises 16 residues. The germline CDR1 and CDR2 sequences are MGHRA and YSYEKL. Trimming left V 0 bases short and J 2 bases short, with 11 bases between. The CDR3 region is CASSQEVYGPYNEQFF. Here the CDR3 DNA reads TGCGCCAGCAGCCAAGAAGTGTACGGACCCTACAATGAGCAGTTCTTC.

The rearrangement links TRBV28 to TRBJ1-5, with a weak D call TRBD1 (6 bases). The V gene's germline CDR1 is MDHEN and CDR2 SYDVKM. Trimming removed 3 bases from V and 2 bases from J, with 20 bases in between. The CDR3 is 18 residues long. The CDR3 coding sequence is TGTGCCAGCAGTTTTTATTCAGGGGAAGGATATGGCAATCAGCCCCAGCATTTT. This sequence encodes CASSFYSGEGYGNQPQHF.

This clone was counted a few times. The chain joins TRBV27 to TRBJ2-3, with D perhaps matching TRBD1 (6 bases). CDR3 length: 19 amino acids. V was trimmed by 5 bases and J by 2 bases, leaving 26 bases between them. The germline V gene has CDR1 MNHEY and CDR2 SMNVEV (reference sequence). The CDR3 DNA reads as TGTGCCAGCAGTCTACTACGGCGGACGGGAACGGGACACACAGATACGCAGTATTTT. Amino acids: CASSLLRRTGTGHTDTQYF.

CDR3 in amino acids: CASSLVVVGPRETQYF. CDR3 bases: TGCGCCAGCAGCTTGGTGGTGGTGGGCCCGAGAGAGACCCAGTACTTC. V gene TRBV5-1 combines with J gene TRBJ2-5; D unresolved. From germline, CDR1 is SGHRS and CDR2 YFSETQ. Trimming took off 0 bases at V and 4 bases at J, with 16 bases between the two ends. The CDR3 runs to 16 residues. The full variable domain, its missing parts supplied by reference TRBV5-1 and TRBJ2-5, is KAGVTQTPRYLIKTRGQQVTLSCSPISGHRSVSWYQQTPGQGLQFLFEYFSETQRNKGNFPGRFSGRQFSNSRSEMNVSTLELGDSALYLCASSLVVVGPRETQYFGPGTRLLVL.

This clone was observed a few times. The CDR3 protein is CAWSPGYEQYF. CDR3 sequence (DNA): TGTGCCTGGTCCCCCGGCTACGAGCAGTACTTC. V is TRBV30 and J is TRBJ2-7; D gene ambiguous. V shed 5 bases and J shed 3 bases, with 8 bases lying between them. Germline CDR1 and CDR2: GTSNPN and SVGIG (reference sequence). This CDR3 region has 11 residues.

In its sample, this clone was seen a few times. V gene TRBV7-6 combines with J gene TRBJ2-1, with D unresolved. CDR1 is SGHVS, CDR2 FNYEAQ, per germline. V lost 3 bases, J lost 6 bases, and 9 bases lay in between. The CDR3 sequence is 13 residues long. The CDR3 loop reads CASSLAAPNEQFF. The CDR3 region has the DNA TGTGCCAGCAGCTTGGCGGCCCCCAATGAGCAGTTCTTC.